This passage covers 10 T cell receptor beta chains from one sample sequenced in a study of blood T cell repertoires in COVID-19. Assay used: immunoSEQ multiplex PCR; TCRdb lists only in-frame clones, some missing. The sample comprises some 81,000 clones, about 90% of which are singletons, and about 1% rests with the top ten. Source material: peripheral blood. The source is a woman aged 45-59 years in a cohort sampled during active COVID-19.

The V and J genes are TRBV12-3 or TRBV12-4 and TRBJ1-1, with D tentatively TRBD1 (5 bases). This CDR3 comprises 13 residues. V dropped 5 bases and J dropped 4 bases, with 11 bases sitting between them. The CDR3 nucleotides are TGTGCCAGCAGTCAAGGAAGGGGCACTGAAGCTTTCTTT. The encoded protein is CASSQGRGTEAFF.

The chain has TRBV18 and TRBJ2-1, with TRBD2 identical over 11 bases. Germline loops: CDR1 KGHSH, CDR2 LQKENI. This CDR3 is built from 16 residues. V shed 4 bases and J 0 bases; nucleotides not matched to a gene: 2. In DNA, the CDR3 is TGTGCCAGCTCACACACTAGCGGGGGCTCCTACAATGAGCAGTTCTTC. It codes for CASSHTSGGSYNEQFF.

This chain uses TRBV15 with TRBJ2-3, with TRBD2 as a possible D gene (7 bases). Trimming took 0 bases from V and 6 from J, leaving 16 bases between them. CDR1 is LNHNV and CDR2 is YYDKDF in the germline V gene (reference sequence). This CDR3 is built from 16 residues. The CDR3 spells CATSREVGRGADTQYF. CDR3 bases: TGTGCCACCAGCAGAGAGGTGGGCCGGGGGGCCGATACGCAGTATTTT.

This clone was counted between two and nine times. The chain carries TRBV19 and TRBJ1-5; TRBD1 is a possible D gene (5 bases). This CDR3 contains 18 residues. With 3 bases removed from V and 1 base from J, the gap between germline ends came to 19 bases. Germline V gene lookup returns CDR1 LNHDA and CDR2 SQIVND (reference sequence). The CDR3 loop is CASSIPPRGTGSNQPQHF. CDR3 bases: TGTGCCAGTAGTATTCCCCCCCGGGGGACTGGGAGCAATCAGCCCCAGCATTTT.

The chain links TRBV28 to TRBJ2-3; the D is unclear. V lost 5 bases and J lost 4, with 7 bases in between. CDR3 length: 12 residues. Germline V gene sequence: CDR1 MDHEN, CDR2 SYDVKM. CDR3 sequence reads: CASSRSADTQYF. CDR3 sequence (DNA): TGTGCCAGCAGTCGGAGCGCAGATACGCAGTATTTT. Supplemented by reference TRBV28 and TRBJ2-3, the full variable domain reads DVKVTQSSRYLVKRTGEKVFLECVQDMDHENMFWYRQDPGLGLRLIYFSYDVKMKEKGDIPEGYSVSREKKERFSLILESASTNQTSMYLCASSRSADTQYFGPGTRLTVL.

The rearrangement uses TRBV28 and TRBJ1-2; 11 bases align to TRBD1. The CDR3 runs to 15 residues. The ends lost 5 bases at V and 4 bases at J; junction bases unmatched: 6. Germline lookup yields CDR1 MDHEN and CDR2 SYDVKM. DNA of the CDR3: TGTGCCAGCAGTACCGGGACAGGGGGAATCTATGGCTACACCTTC. Its protein is CASSTGTGGIYGYTF.

This sequence joins TRBV5-6 and TRBJ2-1; D is ambiguous. The length of the CDR3 is 12 residues. With 6 bases removed from V and 9 bases from J, the gap between germline ends came to 13 bases. Germline-derived CDR1 and CDR2 are SGHDT and YYEEEE. CDR3 amino acids: CASTPRSGEQFF. CDR3 DNA sequence: TGTGCCAGCACCCCTCGGAGTGGTGAGCAGTTCTTC. The full variable domain, completed using reference TRBV5-6 and TRBJ2-1, is DAGVTQSPTHLIKTRGQQVTLRCSPKSGHDTVSWYQQALGQGPQFIFQYYEEEERQRGNFPDRFSGHQFPNYSSELNVNALLLGDSALYLCASTPRSGEQFFGPGTRLTVL.

The chain is built from TRBV2 and TRBJ2-3; D gene unclear. Looked up from germline, CDR1 is SNHLY and CDR2 is FYNNEI. With 1 base removed from V and 2 bases from J, the gap between germline ends came to 7 bases. This CDR3 contains 14 residues. In DNA, the CDR3 is TGTGCCAGCAGTGAAGTCCAAAACACAGATACGCAGTATTTT. As protein: CASSEVQNTDTQYF.

This chain links TRBV6-5 with TRBJ2-5; D is undetermined. There are 13 residues in the CDR3. CDR1 MNHEY and CDR2 SVGAGI come from the germline V gene. Trimming stripped 4 bases from V and 0 bases from J, with 6 bases between. CDR3 DNA sequence: TGTGCCAGCAGTTCGGTCGACCAAGAGACCCAGTACTTC. Its translation is CASSSVDQETQYF.

This clone was recorded once. This sequence joins TRBV28 and TRBJ1-2; TRBD1 matches at 7 bases. CDR1 and CDR2 from the germline V gene are MDHEN and SYDVKM. CDR3 length: 14 residues. V gave up 11 bases and J gave up 4 bases; unmatched junction bases: 13. This chain's CDR3 is CAGRDSTGAYGYTF. As DNA, the CDR3 is TGTGCCGGTAGGGATTCAACAGGGGCCTATGGCTACACCTTC.